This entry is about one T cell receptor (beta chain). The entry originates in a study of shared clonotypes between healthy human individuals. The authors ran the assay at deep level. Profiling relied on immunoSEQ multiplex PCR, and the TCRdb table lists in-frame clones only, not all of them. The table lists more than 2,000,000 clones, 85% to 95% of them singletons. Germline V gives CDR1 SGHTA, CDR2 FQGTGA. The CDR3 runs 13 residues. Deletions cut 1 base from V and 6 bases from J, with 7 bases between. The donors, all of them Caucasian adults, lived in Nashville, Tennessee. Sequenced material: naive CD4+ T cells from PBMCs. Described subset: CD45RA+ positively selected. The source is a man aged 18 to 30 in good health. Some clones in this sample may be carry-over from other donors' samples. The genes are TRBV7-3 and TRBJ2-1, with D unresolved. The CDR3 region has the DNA TGTGCCAGCAGCTTAAGTCTAGTCAATGAGCAGTTCTTC. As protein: CASSLSLVNEQFF.